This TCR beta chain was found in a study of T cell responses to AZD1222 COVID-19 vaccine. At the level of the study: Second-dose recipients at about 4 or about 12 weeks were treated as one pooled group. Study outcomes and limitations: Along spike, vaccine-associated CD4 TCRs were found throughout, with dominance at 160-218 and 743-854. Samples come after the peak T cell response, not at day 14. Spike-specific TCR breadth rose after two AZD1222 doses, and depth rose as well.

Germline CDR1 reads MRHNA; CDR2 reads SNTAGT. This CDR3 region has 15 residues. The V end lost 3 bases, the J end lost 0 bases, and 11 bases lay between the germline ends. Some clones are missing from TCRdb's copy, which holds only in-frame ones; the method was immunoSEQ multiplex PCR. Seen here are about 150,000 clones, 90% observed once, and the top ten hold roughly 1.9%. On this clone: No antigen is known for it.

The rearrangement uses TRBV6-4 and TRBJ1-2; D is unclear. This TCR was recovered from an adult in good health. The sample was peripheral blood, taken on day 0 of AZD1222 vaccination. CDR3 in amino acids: CASSEAAGANYGYTF. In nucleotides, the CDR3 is TGTGCCAGCAGTGAGGCGGCCGGGGCTAACTATGGCTACACCTTC.